This T cell receptor (beta chain) was obtained from a study of blood T cell repertoires in COVID-19. Study information: Samples representing acute and convalescent COVID-19 were sourced from the United States, Italy and Spain. Sources were T cells, B-cell-depleted T cells, or PBMCs; the material itself was cDNA or gDNA.

V shed 4 bases and J shed 8 bases, with 19 bases lying between them. Germline V CDR1 and CDR2: SGHNT, YENEEA. This CDR3 has 15 amino acids. Only in-frame clones appear in the TCRdb table, and some are missing; sequencing was by immunoSEQ multiplex PCR. Of about 190,000 clones listed, roughly 80% were seen once; the top ten hold about 5%. Source material: peripheral blood. The V call is TRBV11-3, the J call TRBJ2-3; D perhaps matches TRBD2 (5 bases). The TCR sequence derives from a woman aged 25-40 years with acute or convalescent COVID-19. CDR3 sequence (DNA): TGTGCCAGCAGCTCCTCCGGGGTTGCAGGCTCTACGCAGTATTTT. It specifies CASSSSGVAGSTQYF.